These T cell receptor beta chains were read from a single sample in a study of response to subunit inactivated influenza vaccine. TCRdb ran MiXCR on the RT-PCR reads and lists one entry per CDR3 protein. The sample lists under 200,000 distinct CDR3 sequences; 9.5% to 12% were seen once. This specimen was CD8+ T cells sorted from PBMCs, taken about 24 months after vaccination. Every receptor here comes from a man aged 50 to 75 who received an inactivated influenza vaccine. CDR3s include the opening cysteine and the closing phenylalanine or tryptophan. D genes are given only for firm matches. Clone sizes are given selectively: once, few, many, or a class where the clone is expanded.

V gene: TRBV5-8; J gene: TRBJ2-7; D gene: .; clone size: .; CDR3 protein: CASSLASALYEQYF; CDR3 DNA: TGTGCCAGCAGCTTGGCGTCAGCTCTCTACGAGCAGTACTTC
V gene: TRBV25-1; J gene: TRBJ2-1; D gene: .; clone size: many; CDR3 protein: CASNSPRGHNEQFF; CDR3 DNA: TGTGCCAGCAATTCCCCCCGGGGGCACAATGAGCAGTTCTTC
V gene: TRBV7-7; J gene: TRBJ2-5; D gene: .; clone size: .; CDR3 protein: CASSLVMGVGETQYF; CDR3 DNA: TGTGCCAGCAGCTTAGTGATGGGTGTCGGAGAGACCCAGTACTTC
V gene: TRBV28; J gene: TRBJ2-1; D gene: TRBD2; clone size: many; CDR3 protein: CASSFRPLDGYRGVSNEQFF; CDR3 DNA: TGTGCCAGCAGTTTCCGACCCCTAGATGGTTATCGGGGGGTTTCGAATGAGCAGTTCTTC
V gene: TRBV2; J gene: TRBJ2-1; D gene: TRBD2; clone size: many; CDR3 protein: CASSPSGFAIHEQFF; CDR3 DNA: TGTGCCAGCTCTCCTAGCGGGTTCGCTATCCATGAGCAGTTCTTC
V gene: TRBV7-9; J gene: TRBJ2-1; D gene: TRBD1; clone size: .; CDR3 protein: CASLGQGVYNEQFF; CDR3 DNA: TGTGCCAGCCTTGGACAGGGGGTCTACAATGAGCAGTTCTTC
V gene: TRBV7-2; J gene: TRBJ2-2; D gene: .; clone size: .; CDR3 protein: CASSWLGPGELFF; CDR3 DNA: TGTGCCAGCAGCTGGCTTGGACCCGGGGAGCTGTTTTTT
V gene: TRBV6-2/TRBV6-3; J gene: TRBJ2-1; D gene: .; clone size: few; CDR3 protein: CASSYGLGPPYNEQFF; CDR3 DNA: TGTGCCAGCAGTTACGGGTTGGGGCCACCTTACAATGAGCAGTTCTTC
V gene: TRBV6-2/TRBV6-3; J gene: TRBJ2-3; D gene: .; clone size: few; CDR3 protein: CASSYWGARTDTQYF; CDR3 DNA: TGTGCCAGCAGTTACTGGGGGGCTCGGACAGATACGCAGTATTTT
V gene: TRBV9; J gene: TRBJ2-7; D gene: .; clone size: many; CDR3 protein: CASSSPQAGEQYF; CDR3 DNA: TGTGCCAGCAGCTCCCCCCAGGCGGGCGAGCAGTACTTC
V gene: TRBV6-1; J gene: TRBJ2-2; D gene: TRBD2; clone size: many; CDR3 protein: CASTSGRRAGELFF; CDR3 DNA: TGTGCCAGCACCAGCGGGAGAAGGGCCGGGGAGCTGTTTTTT
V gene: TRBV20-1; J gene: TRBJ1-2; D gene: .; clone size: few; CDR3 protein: CSATQGFNYGYTF; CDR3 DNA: TGCAGTGCTACTCAGGGTTTCAACTATGGCTACACCTTC
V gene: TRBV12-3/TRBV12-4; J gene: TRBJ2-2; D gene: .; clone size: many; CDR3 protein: CASGRVTTGELFF; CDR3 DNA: TGTGCCAGCGGCCGTGTGACAACCGGGGAGCTGTTTTTT
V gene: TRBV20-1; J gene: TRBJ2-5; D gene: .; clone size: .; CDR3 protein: CSARDAARDRWWYQETQYF; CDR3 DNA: TGCAGTGCTAGAGATGCCGCCCGAGACCGGTGGTGGTACCAAGAGACCCAGTACTTC
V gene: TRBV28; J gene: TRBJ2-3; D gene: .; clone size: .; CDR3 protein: CASSGTGVRDTQYF; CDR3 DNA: TGTGCCAGCAGTGGCACGGGAGTGCGAGATACGCAGTATTTT
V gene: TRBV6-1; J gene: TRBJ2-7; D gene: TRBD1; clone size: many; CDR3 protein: CASSDNRGSLGEQYF; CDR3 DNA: TGTGCCAGCAGTGATAACAGGGGCTCTTTAGGAGAGCAGTACTTC
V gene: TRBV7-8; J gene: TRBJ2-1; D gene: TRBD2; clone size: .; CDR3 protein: CASSLTAGPYNEQFF; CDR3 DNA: TGTGCCAGCAGCCTTACAGCGGGGCCTTACAATGAGCAGTTCTTC
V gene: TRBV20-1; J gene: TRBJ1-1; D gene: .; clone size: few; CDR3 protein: CSARDSNTPLAEAFF; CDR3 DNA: TGCAGTGCTAGAGATTCGAACACCCCTCTGGCTGAAGCTTTCTTT
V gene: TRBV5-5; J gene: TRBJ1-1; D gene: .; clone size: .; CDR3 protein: CASSLEGGPDTEAFF; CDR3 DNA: TGTGCCAGCAGCTTGGAAGGGGGGCCGGACACTGAAGCTTTCTTT
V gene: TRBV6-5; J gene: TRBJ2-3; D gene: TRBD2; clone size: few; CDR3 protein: CASSYPKYLAGTDTQYF; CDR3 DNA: TGTGCCAGCAGTTACCCAAAGTATCTAGCGGGCACAGATACGCAGTATTTT
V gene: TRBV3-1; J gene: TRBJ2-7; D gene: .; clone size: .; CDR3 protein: CASSQDGPTGVNYEQYF; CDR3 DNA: TGTGCCAGCAGCCAAGATGGGCCTACCGGGGTTAACTACGAGCAGTACTTC
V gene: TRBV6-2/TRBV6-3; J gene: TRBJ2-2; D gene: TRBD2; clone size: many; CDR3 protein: CASSYGEGPGELFF; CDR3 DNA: TGTGCCAGCAGTTACGGGGAGGGCCCCGGGGAGCTGTTTTTT
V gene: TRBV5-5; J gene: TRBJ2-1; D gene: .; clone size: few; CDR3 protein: CASSVLDNEQFF; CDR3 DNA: TGTGCCAGCAGTGTCCTAGACAATGAGCAGTTCTTC
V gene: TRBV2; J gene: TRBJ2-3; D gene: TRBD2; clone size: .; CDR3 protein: CASSELAGGITDTQYF; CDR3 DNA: TGTGCCAGCAGTGAACTAGCGGGGGGCATCACAGATACGCAGTATTTT
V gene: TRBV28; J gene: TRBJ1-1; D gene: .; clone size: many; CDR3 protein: CASRYRDTNTEAFF; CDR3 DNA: TGTGCCAGCAGGTACAGGGACACGAACACTGAAGCTTTCTTT
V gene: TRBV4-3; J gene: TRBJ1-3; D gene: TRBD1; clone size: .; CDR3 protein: CASSLGTGEVFGNTIYF; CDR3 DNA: TGCGCCAGCAGCTTAGGGACAGGGGAAGTTTTTGGAAACACCATATATTTT
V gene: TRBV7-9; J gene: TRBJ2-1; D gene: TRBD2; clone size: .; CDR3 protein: CASSWGGGARNEQFF; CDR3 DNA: TGTGCCAGCAGCTGGGGCGGGGGGGCGAGGAATGAGCAGTTCTTC
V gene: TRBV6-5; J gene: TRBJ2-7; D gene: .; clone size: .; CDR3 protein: CASSYQEQDSSYEQYF; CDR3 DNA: TGTGCCAGCAGTTATCAGGAGCAGGACAGCTCCTACGAGCAGTACTTC
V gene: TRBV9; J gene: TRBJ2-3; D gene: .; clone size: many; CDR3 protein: CASSVEGGTDTQYF; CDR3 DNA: TGTGCCAGCAGCGTAGAGGGGGGCACAGATACGCAGTATTTT
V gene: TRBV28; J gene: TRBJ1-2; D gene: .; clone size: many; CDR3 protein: CASSPLGTYYGYTF; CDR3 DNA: TGTGCCAGCAGTCCCTTGGGGACATACTATGGCTACACCTTC
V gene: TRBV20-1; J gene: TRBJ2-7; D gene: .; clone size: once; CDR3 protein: CSARDMRQSYEQYF; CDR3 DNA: TGCAGTGCTAGAGATATGAGGCAGTCCTACGAGCAGTACTTC
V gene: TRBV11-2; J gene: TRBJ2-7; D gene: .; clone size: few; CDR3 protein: CASSLGYGVEQYF; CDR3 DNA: TGTGCCAGCAGCTTAGGGTATGGAGTTGAGCAGTACTTC
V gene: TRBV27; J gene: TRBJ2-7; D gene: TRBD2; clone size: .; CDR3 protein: CASSLYLAGEVGEQYF; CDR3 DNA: TGTGCCAGCAGTTTATATCTAGCGGGAGAGGTCGGCGAGCAGTACTTC
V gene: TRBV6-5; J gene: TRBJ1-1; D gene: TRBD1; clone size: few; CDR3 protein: CASGQGPEAFF; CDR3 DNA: TGTGCCAGCGGACAGGGTCCTGAAGCTTTCTTT
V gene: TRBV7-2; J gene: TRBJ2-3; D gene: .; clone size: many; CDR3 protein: CASSLVGDTQYF; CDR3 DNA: TGTGCCAGCAGCTTAGTTGGAGATACGCAGTATTTT
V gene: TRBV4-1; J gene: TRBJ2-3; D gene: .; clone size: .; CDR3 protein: CASSQDLWGATDTQYF; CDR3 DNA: TGCGCCAGCAGCCAAGATCTGTGGGGGGCCACAGATACGCAGTATTTT
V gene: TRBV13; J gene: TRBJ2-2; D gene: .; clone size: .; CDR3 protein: CASSLGWAGELFF; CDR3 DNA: TGTGCCAGCAGCTTAGGTTGGGCCGGGGAGCTGTTTTTT
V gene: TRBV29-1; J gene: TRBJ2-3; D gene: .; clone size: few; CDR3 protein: CSVVGSTDTQYF; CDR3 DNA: TGCAGCGTTGTTGGGAGCACAGATACGCAGTATTTT
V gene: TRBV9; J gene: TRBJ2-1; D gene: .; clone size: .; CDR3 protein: CASSPPLHEQFF; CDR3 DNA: TGTGCCAGCAGCCCCCCACTCCATGAGCAGTTCTTC
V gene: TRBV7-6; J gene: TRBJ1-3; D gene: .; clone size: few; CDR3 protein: CASSSQVHGNTIYF; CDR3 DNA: TGTGCCAGCAGCTCACAGGTTCATGGAAACACCATATATTTT
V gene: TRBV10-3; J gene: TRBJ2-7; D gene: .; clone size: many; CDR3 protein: CAISESGDNHEQYF; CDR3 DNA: TGTGCCATCAGTGAGTCAGGGGACAACCACGAGCAGTACTTC
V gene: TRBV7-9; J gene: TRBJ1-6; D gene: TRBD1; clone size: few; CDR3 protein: CASSPTGGFSSPLHF; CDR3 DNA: TGTGCCAGCAGCCCGACAGGGGGCTTTAGTTCACCCCTCCACTTT
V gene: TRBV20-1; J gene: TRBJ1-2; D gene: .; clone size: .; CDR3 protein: CSAHRLANYGYTF; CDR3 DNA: TGCAGTGCTCACAGGTTAGCTAACTATGGCTACACCTTC
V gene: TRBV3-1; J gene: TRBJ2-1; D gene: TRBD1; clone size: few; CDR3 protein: CASSQDLGTGPYNEQFF; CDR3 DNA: TGTGCCAGCAGCCAAGATCTGGGGACAGGGCCCTACAATGAGCAGTTCTTC
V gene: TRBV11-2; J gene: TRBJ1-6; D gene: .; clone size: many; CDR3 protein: CASSLGVVGGGSPLHF; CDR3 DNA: TGTGCCAGCAGCTTAGGAGTGGTCGGGGGGGGCTCACCCCTCCACTTT
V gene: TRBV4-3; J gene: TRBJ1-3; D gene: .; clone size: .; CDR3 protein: CASSQSRISGNTIYF; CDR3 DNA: TGCGCCAGCAGCCAATCGCGCATTTCTGGAAACACCATATATTTT
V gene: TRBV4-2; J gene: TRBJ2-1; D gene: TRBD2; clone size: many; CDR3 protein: CASSPDSGRHYNEQFF; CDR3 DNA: TGTGCCAGCAGCCCAGATAGCGGGAGGCATTACAATGAGCAGTTCTTC
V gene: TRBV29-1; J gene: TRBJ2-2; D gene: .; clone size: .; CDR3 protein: CSVYFPHRVSGELFF; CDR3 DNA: TGCAGCGTCTACTTTCCCCACAGGGTGAGCGGGGAGCTGTTTTTT
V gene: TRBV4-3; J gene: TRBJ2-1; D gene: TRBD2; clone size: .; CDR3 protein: CASSYTWRGESSYNEQFF; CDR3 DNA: TGCGCCAGCAGCTACACTTGGCGGGGGGAAAGCTCCTACAATGAGCAGTTCTTC
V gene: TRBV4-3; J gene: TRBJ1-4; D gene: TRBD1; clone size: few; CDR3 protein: CASSPRGGGYEKLFF; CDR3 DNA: TGCGCCAGCAGCCCCAGGGGGGGGGGTTATGAAAAACTGTTTTTT
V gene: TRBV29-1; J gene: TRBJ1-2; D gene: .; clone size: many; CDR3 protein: CSVEVGYGYTF; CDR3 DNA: TGCAGCGTTGAAGTGGGCTATGGCTACACCTTC
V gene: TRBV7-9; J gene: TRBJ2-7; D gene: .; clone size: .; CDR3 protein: CASSLVPGQGTYEQYF; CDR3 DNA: TGTGCCAGCAGCTTAGTCCCGGGACAAGGTACCTACGAGCAGTACTTC
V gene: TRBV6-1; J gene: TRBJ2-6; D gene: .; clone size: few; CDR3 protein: CATRRSSGANVLTF; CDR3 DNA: TGTGCCACCCGACGGTCCTCTGGGGCCAACGTCCTGACTTTC
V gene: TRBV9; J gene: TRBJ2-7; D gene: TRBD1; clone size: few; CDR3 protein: CASSPSPGQSYEQYF; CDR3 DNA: TGTGCCAGCAGCCCTTCACCGGGACAGTCCTACGAGCAGTACTTC
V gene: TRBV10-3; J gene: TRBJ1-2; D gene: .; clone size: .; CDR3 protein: CATAVPGLNYGYTF; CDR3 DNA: TGTGCCACCGCCGTTCCCGGGCTTAACTATGGCTACACCTTC
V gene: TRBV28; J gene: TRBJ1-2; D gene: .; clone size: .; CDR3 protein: CASSSPETGFFVGYTF; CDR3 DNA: TGTGCCAGCAGTTCCCCCGAAACAGGTTTCTTTGTTGGCTACACCTTC
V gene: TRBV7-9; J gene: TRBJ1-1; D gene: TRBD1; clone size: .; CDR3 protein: CASENLGTGEAFF; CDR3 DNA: TGTGCCAGCGAGAACCTAGGGACAGGAGAAGCTTTCTTT
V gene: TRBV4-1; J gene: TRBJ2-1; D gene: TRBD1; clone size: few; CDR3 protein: CASSHYPLGQGALVEQFF; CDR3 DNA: TGCGCCAGCAGCCACTACCCTCTCGGACAGGGGGCGCTTGTTGAGCAGTTCTTC
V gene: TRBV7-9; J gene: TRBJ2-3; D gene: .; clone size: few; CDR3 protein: CASSLGGASTDTQYF; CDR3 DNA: TGTGCCAGCAGCTTAGGCGGGGCAAGCACAGATACGCAGTATTTT
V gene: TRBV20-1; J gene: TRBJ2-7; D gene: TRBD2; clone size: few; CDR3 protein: CSVGRGEQYF; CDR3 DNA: TGCAGTGTCGGGAGGGGCGAGCAGTACTTC